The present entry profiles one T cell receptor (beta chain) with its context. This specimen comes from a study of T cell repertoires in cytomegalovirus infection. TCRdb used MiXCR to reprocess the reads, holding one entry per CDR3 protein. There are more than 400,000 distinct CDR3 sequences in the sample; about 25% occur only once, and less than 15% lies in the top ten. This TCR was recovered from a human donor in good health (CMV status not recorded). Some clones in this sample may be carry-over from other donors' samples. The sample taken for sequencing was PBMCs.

CDR3 nucleotides: TGTGCCAGCAGCGTAGAAGTTCAAGAGACCCAGTACTTC. The encoded protein is CASSVEVQETQYF. The chain is built from TRBV9 and TRBJ2-5, with D uncertain. The CDR3 has 13 residues. Trimming took off 0 bases at V and 2 bases at J, with 5 bases between the two ends. The germline CDR1 and CDR2 sequences are SGDLS and YYNGEE.